This record looks at one T cell receptor beta chain sequence and its context. The time point here: sample taken at primary tumor resection. Samples were donated by 72 untreated early-stage non-small cell lung cancer patients. Whole RNA, which was extracted from tumor, nontumor lung tissue or frozen PBMC, was sequenced without any cell sorting. The data were taken from a study of spatial heterogeneity in lung cancer. At the level of the study: Within raw reads, each unique TCR and UMI combination appeared on average more than ten times.

Carried by each TCR cDNA molecule was a unique molecular identifier. TCRdb reprocessed the 5' RACE reads via MiXCR and lists one record per CDR3 protein. This table holds approximately 2,900 distinct CDR3 sequences, 17% found once. Here the sequenced sample was normal lung tissue next to the tumor, taken at surgery. The source of this sequence is a female donor with early-stage non-small cell lung cancer.

The CDR3 loop reads CASSLEGGGDTQYF. The CDR3 bases are TGTGCCAGCAGTCTCGAGGGTGGTGGAGATACGCAGTATTTT. The chain combines TRBV3-1 with TRBJ2-3, with TRBD2 as a possible D gene (5 bases). CDR1 is LGHDT and CDR2 is YNNKEL in the germline V gene (reference sequence). This CDR3 comprises 14 residues. V gave up 6 bases and J gave up 5 bases, with 15 bases separating them.